These T cell receptor beta chains were read from a single sample in a study of blood T cell repertoires in COVID-19. Libraries were prepared by immunoSEQ multiplex PCR; TCRdb keeps only in-frame clonotypes and omits some of them. This repertoire shows 250,000 to 300,000 clones, 85% to 90% found once; its top ten account for about 3.6%. Sequencing was performed on peripheral blood. These receptors came from a man between 18 and 35 years old with active or convalescent COVID-19. Both conserved end residues are part of each CDR3. Fields, in order: D gene, V gene, CDR3 length, clone size, J gene, CDR3 protein, CDR3 DNA. The D gene is left open where the match is weak. Not all rows give a size; the values are once, few, many and, for expanded clones, a class.

>-|TRBV2|16|-|TRBJ1-6
CASSEAGRVGNSPLHF
TGTGCCAGCAGTGAAGCTGGCAGGGTGGGAAATTCACCCCTCCACTTT
>-|TRBV6-5|14|-|TRBJ2-1
CASRTTGKNNEQFF
TGTGCCAGCAGAACAACAGGGAAAAACAATGAGCAGTTCTTC
>-|TRBV24-1|13|-|TRBJ1-5
CATSGQSNQPQHF
TGTGCCACCAGTGGACAGTCCAATCAGCCCCAGCATTTT
>TRBD1|TRBV9|14|-|TRBJ1-2
CASSVGTGFYGYTF
TGTGCCAGCAGCGTTGGGACAGGCTTCTATGGCTACACCTTC
>-|TRBV19|17|-|TRBJ1-5
CASSIRPSDSHNQPQHF
TGTGCCAGTAGTATTCGCCCCTCCGACAGCCACAATCAGCCCCAGCATTTT
>-|TRBV11-2|16|-|TRBJ2-3
CASSPLGSFGTDTQYF
TGTGCCAGCAGCCCACTGGGGAGTTTCGGTACAGATACGCAGTATTTT
>TRBD1|TRBV29-1|12|few|TRBJ1-4
CSVGQGSEKLFF
TGCAGCGTAGGACAGGGGAGTGAAAAACTGTTTTTT
>TRBD1|TRBV5-4|17|-|TRBJ1-3
CASSSPTQGETGNTIYF
TGTGCCAGCAGCTCACCGACTCAGGGGGAGACTGGAAACACCATATATTTT
>-|TRBV7-9|13|few|TRBJ1-6
CASSLETGPSLHF
TGTGCCAGCAGCTTAGAAACAGGCCCGTCACTCCACTTT
>TRBD1|TRBV2|14|-|TRBJ1-5
CASRVGQGYQPQHF
TGTGCCAGCAGGGTTGGACAGGGGTATCAGCCCCAGCATTTT
>TRBD2|TRBV6-5|14|-|TRBJ2-2
CASRIAGGPGELFF
TGTGCCAGCAGAATAGCGGGAGGTCCAGGGGAGCTGTTTTTT
>TRBD2|TRBV5-1|15|once|TRBJ2-3
CASSSSGAKGDTQYF
TGCGCCAGCAGCTCAAGCGGGGCTAAGGGAGATACGCAGTATTTT
>-|TRBV12-2|15|-|TRBJ2-2
CASRLIGPGTGELFF
TGTGCAAGTCGGCTTATTGGTCCGGGCACCGGGGAGCTGTTTTTT
>-|TRBV9|16|-|TRBJ2-3
CASSVETQRGTDTQYF
TGTGCCAGCAGCGTAGAAACCCAGCGTGGTACAGATACGCAGTATTTT
>TRBD2|TRBV19|15|-|TRBJ2-1
CASSIGGSGFSEQFF
TGTGCCAGTAGTATAGGGGGTAGCGGGTTTAGTGAGCAGTTCTTC
>TRBD1|TRBV19|19|-|TRBJ1-2
CASSIDRGQGALSNYGYTF
TGTGCCAGTAGTATAGATCGCGGACAGGGGGCGCTTTCCAACTATGGCTACACCTTC
>-|TRBV13|15|-|TRBJ2-1
CASSLDGNSYNEQFF
TGTGCCAGCAGCTTAGACGGGAACTCCTACAATGAGCAGTTCTTC
>-|TRBV7-2|15|-|TRBJ1-2
CASSLSYSQDYGYTF
TGTGCCAGCAGCTTAAGCTACTCGCAGGACTATGGCTACACCTTC
>TRBD1|TRBV28|14|-|TRBJ1-1
CASRSHQGVTEAFF
TGTGCCAGCAGATCCCATCAGGGGGTCACTGAAGCTTTCTTT
>-|TRBV11-2|12|-|TRBJ2-5
CASSGSRETQYF
TGTGCCAGCAGTGGGAGTCGGGAGACCCAGTACTTC
>-|TRBV6-5|15|-|TRBJ2-2
CASSFRGPDTGELFF
TGTGCCAGCAGTTTTAGAGGGCCCGACACCGGGGAGCTGTTTTTT
>-|TRBV7-9|13|-|TRBJ1-5
CASSTGTNQPQHF
TGTGCCAGCAGCACAGGGACAAATCAGCCCCAGCATTTT
>TRBD1|TRBV18|18|-|TRBJ1-2
CASSPSPGTGIGFYGYTF
TGTGCCAGCTCACCCAGTCCCGGGACAGGGATCGGGTTCTATGGCTACACCTTC
>TRBD1|TRBV5-4|14|-|TRBJ1-1
CASSFRGQGTEAFF
TGTGCCAGCAGCTTCCGAGGACAGGGGACTGAAGCTTTCTTT
>-|TRBV9|16|-|TRBJ2-2
CASSGVSGSGTGELFF
TGTGCCAGCAGCGGAGTTTCGGGGAGCGGCACCGGGGAGCTGTTTTTT
>TRBD1|TRBV9|14|-|TRBJ1-2
CASSPRQGNYGYTF
TGTGCCAGCAGCCCTCGACAGGGAAACTATGGCTACACCTTC
>-|TRBV3-1/TRBV3-2|15|-|TRBJ2-2
CASSHEGLGTGELFF
TGTGCCAGCAGCCATGAGGGTTTGGGCACCGGGGAGCTGTTTTTT
>-|TRBV24-1|15|-|TRBJ2-1
CATSAGPNSYNEQFF
TGTGCCACCAGTGCGGGTCCTAACTCCTACAATGAGCAGTTCTTC
>-|TRBV5-5|17|-|TRBJ1-2
CASSLAGAGGVVYGYTF
TGTGCCAGCAGCTTGGCAGGCGCCGGGGGGGTCGTCTATGGCTACACCTTC
>-|TRBV19|15|once|TRBJ2-1
CASGLSGATYNEQFF
TGTGCCAGTGGACTTAGCGGAGCCACCTACAATGAGCAGTTCTTC
>-|TRBV18|17|once|TRBJ2-7
CASSPPVGGMSPYEQYF
TGTGCCAGCTCACCACCTGTCGGCGGGATGAGCCCCTACGAGCAGTACTTC
>-|TRBV5-6|15|-|TRBJ2-1
CASSLYESSYNEQFF
TGTGCCAGCAGCTTGTACGAGTCCTCCTACAATGAGCAGTTCTTC
>TRBD1|TRBV11-2|13|-|TRBJ2-5
CASSQGVQETQYF
TGTGCCAGCAGCCAGGGGGTCCAAGAGACCCAGTACTTC
>-|TRBV27|14|-|TRBJ2-1
CASSSPVLYNEQFF
TGTGCCAGCAGTTCCCCCGTCCTGTACAATGAGCAGTTCTTC
>TRBD2|TRBV19|16|-|TRBJ2-5
CASSRPGLAGEKTQYF
TGTGCCAGTAGTAGGCCGGGACTAGCGGGGGAAAAGACCCAGTACTTC
>TRBD1|TRBV18|13|-|TRBJ1-1
CASSPIRGPEAFF
TGTGCCAGCTCACCGATCAGGGGGCCTGAAGCTTTCTTT
>-|TRBV28|13|-|TRBJ2-5
CASSTSGVQTQYF
TGTGCCAGCAGTACCTCGGGGGTACAGACCCAGTACTTC